Listed here are 27 T cell receptor beta chains from one sample, sequenced in a study of shared clonotypes between healthy human individuals. Terminally differentiated effector memory CD45RA+ cells were left out of the naive CD8 fraction, which was CD45RO-negative and positively selected for CCR7. The data were produced by immunoSEQ multiplex PCR, yet TCRdb's version contains in-frame clones alone and is incomplete. The sample holds 1.5 million to 2.5 million clones, roughly 95% seen once. The specimen sequenced was naive CD8+ T cells sorted from blood. The receptor source for this set is a man aged 18 to 30 in good health.

This chain links TRBV25-1 with TRBJ2-5; D unclear. This CDR3 is built from 13 residues. V was pared by 4 bases and J by 4 bases, with 10 bases between. Germline V gene lookup returns CDR1 MGHDK and CDR2 SYGVNS. The DNA for the CDR3 is TGTGCCAGCAGTGCGGCCTGGGGAGAGACCCAGTACTTC. Its translation is CASSAAWGETQYF.

The rearrangement links TRBV7-2 to TRBJ2-7, with D unclear. Germline CDR1 is SGHTA and CDR2 is FQGNSA. This CDR3 is 16 amino acids long. With 6 bases removed from V and 4 bases from J, the gap between germline ends came to 22 bases. CDR3 residues: CASRKNGPRWIYEQYF. As DNA, the CDR3 is TGTGCCAGCAGGAAAAATGGACCCAGGTGGATTTACGAGCAGTACTTC. Based on the CDR3 plus reference TRBV7-2 and TRBJ2-7, the full variable domain is GAGVSQSPSNKVTEKGKDVELRCDPISGHTALYWYRQSLGQGLEFLIYFQGNSAPDKSGLPSDRFSAERTGGSVSTLTIQRTQQEDSAVYLCASRKNGPRWIYEQYFGPGTRLTVT.

V is TRBV4-3 and J is TRBJ2-3; 9 bases align to TRBD1. Germline lookup yields CDR1 LGHNA and CDR2 YSLEER. The ends lost 1 base at V and 0 bases at J; junction bases unmatched: 8. This CDR3 comprises 18 residues. CDR3 protein: CASSQARDRAGSTDTQYF. The CDR3 bases are TGCGCCAGCAGCCAAGCCCGGGACAGGGCGGGAAGCACAGATACGCAGTATTTT.

This rearrangement joins TRBV6-5 to TRBJ2-1, with D uncertain. Germline V gene data show CDR1 as MNHEY and CDR2 as SVGAGI. The CDR3 has 15 residues. Trimming removed 6 bases at V and 2 bases at J, with 14 bases between. This chain's CDR3 is CASRSQELPYNEQFF. The CDR3 DNA reads as TGTGCCAGCAGAAGTCAAGAGCTTCCCTACAATGAGCAGTTCTTC.

The V and J genes are TRBV27 and TRBJ2-7; TRBD1 or TRBD2 may be the D gene (5 bases each). This CDR3 contains 15 residues. CDR1 and CDR2 from the germline V gene are MNHEY and SMNVEV (reference sequence). With 0 bases removed from V and 3 bases from J, the gap between germline ends came to 12 bases. The CDR3 region has the DNA TGTGCCAGCAGTTTATCGTCGGGGCTTGGCTACGAGCAGTACTTC. It encodes CASSLSSGLGYEQYF.

The rearrangement links TRBV6-5 to TRBJ1-6; the match to TRBD1 covers 7 bases. The CDR3 is 13 amino acids. Germline assignment: CDR1 MNHEY and CDR2 SVGAGI. Unmatched junction bases numbered 5, after V lost 4 bases and J lost 11 bases. In nucleotides, the CDR3 is TGTGCCAGCAGTTTTACAGGGGTAGCACCCCTCCACTTT. Protein sequence: CASSFTGVAPLHF.

The V gene is TRBV27, the J gene TRBJ2-7; D is unclear. The CDR3 has 13 residues. Germline-derived CDR1 and CDR2 are MNHEY and SMNVEV (reference sequence). Trimming removed 2 bases from V and 3 bases from J, with 8 bases in between. The DNA for the CDR3 is TGTGCCAGCAGTTTAAGGGCAAACTACGAGCAGTACTTC. It codes for CASSLRANYEQYF.

The V and J genes are TRBV5-5 and TRBJ1-5; D is perhaps TRBD1 (6 bases). V was cut by 4 bases and J by 4 bases, with 9 bases left in between. Per the germline V gene, CDR1 is SGHKS and CDR2 is YYEKEE (reference sequence). CDR3 size: 13 residues. Here the CDR3 DNA reads TGTGCCAGCAGCAACACAGGGAATCAGCCCCAGCATTTT. It yields the protein CASSNTGNQPQHF. Based on the CDR3 plus reference TRBV5-5 and TRBJ1-5, the full variable domain is DAGVTQSPTHLIKTRGQQVTLRCSPISGHKSVSWYQQVLGQGPQFIFQYYEKEERGRGNFPDRFSARQFPNYSSELNVNALLLGDSALYLCASSNTGNQPQHFGDGTRLSIL.

V usage is TRBV5-1 and J usage is TRBJ2-1; 7 positions agree with TRBD1. V lost 0 bases, J lost 8 bases, and 11 bases stayed unmatched. CDR1 is SGHRS and CDR2 is YFSETQ in the germline V gene. CDR3 length: 16 residues. This chain's CDR3 is CASSLGAGTVFDEQFF. The CDR3 region has the DNA TGCGCCAGCAGCTTGGGGGCCGGGACAGTTTTTGATGAGCAGTTCTTC. Using reference TRBV5-1 and TRBJ2-1 for the parts outside the CDR3, the full variable domain is KAGVTQTPRYLIKTRGQQVTLSCSPISGHRSVSWYQQTPGQGLQFLFEYFSETQRNKGNFPGRFSGRQFSNSRSEMNVSTLELGDSALYLCASSLGAGTVFDEQFFGPGTRLTVL.

About this clone itself: Other nucleotide sequences from this sample produce the same CDR3. This sequence joins TRBV11-2 and TRBJ2-7; the D is unclear. Trimming took off 3 bases at V and 0 bases at J, with 3 bases between the two ends. Per the germline V gene, CDR1 is SGHAT and CDR2 is FQNNGV. The CDR3 contains 12 residues. The DNA for the CDR3 is TGTGCCAGCAGCTTGGCCTCCTACGAGCAGTACTTC. Translated: CASSLASYEQYF. Using reference TRBV11-2 and TRBJ2-7 for the parts outside the CDR3, the full variable domain is EAGVAQSPRYKIIEKRQSVAFWCNPISGHATLYWYQQILGQGPKLLIQFQNNGVVDDSQLPKDRFSAERLKGVDSTLKIQPAKLEDSAVYLCASSLASYEQYFGPGTRLTVT.

The V and J genes are TRBV6-5 and TRBJ1-2, with no clear D. The CDR3 has 13 residues. V was clipped by 2 bases and J by 7 bases, with 11 bases between them. Germline loops: CDR1 MNHEY, CDR2 SVGAGI. The CDR3 region is CASSYTYGAGYTF. The CDR3 bases are TGTGCCAGCAGTTACACGTACGGTGCTGGCTACACCTTC.

The genes are TRBV10-1 and TRBJ2-7; perhaps TRBD2 as D (5 bases). This CDR3 is 14 amino acids long. Per the germline V gene, CDR1 is WNHNN and CDR2 is SYGVQD (reference sequence). The germline V and J ends were trimmed by 0 bases and 3 bases, with 9 bases remaining between them. The CDR3 DNA reads as TGCGCCAGCAGTGAGTCTTTGGCGGGCTACGAGCAGTACTTC. The encoded protein is CASSESLAGYEQYF.

J is TRBJ1-1 and V is TRBV6-6; D gene uncertain. The length of the CDR3 is 11 residues. CDR1 and CDR2 from the germline V gene are MNHNY and SVGAGI (reference sequence). V was pared by 7 bases and J by 1 base, with 4 bases between. The DNA for the CDR3 is TGTGCCAGCATGGAGAACACTGAAGCTTTCTTT. As protein: CASMENTEAFF.

The chain carries TRBV6-6 and TRBJ2-2; a weak D match, TRBD1 (6 bases). Germline CDR1 MNHNY, CDR2 SVGAGI (reference sequence). The germline V and J ends were trimmed by 10 bases and 0 bases, with 12 bases remaining between them. The CDR3 is 14 amino acids. The CDR3 DNA follows: TGTGCCACCAAGACAGGCCCGAACACCGGGGAGCTGTTTTTT. This encodes CATKTGPNTGELFF.

The chain employs TRBV5-1 and TRBJ2-3, with D unresolved. The ends were cut back, 5 bases at V and 3 bases at J, with 4 bases in the middle. CDR3 length: 11 amino acids. CDR1 is SGHRS and CDR2 is YFSETQ in the germline V gene. The CDR3 coding sequence is TGCGCCAGCAGGGAAACAGATACGCAGTATTTT. Residues: CASRETDTQYF. Full variable domain (missing parts from reference TRBV5-1 and TRBJ2-3): KAGVTQTPRYLIKTRGQQVTLSCSPISGHRSVSWYQQTPGQGLQFLFEYFSETQRNKGNFPGRFSGRQFSNSRSEMNVSTLELGDSALYLCASRETDTQYFGPGTRLTVL.

The V call is TRBV12-5, the J call TRBJ2-7; 7 nucleotides align to TRBD1. CDR1 and CDR2 (germline): LGHNT, FRNRAP. CDR3 size: 16 residues. The J segment lost 4 bases and the V segment lost 0 bases, leaving 9 bases of the junction unmatched. DNA of the CDR3: TGTGCTAGTGGTTTGGTAGGGACAGCTAGGGGTTACGAGCAGTACTTC. It yields the protein CASGLVGTARGYEQYF.

The V call is TRBV7-3, the J call TRBJ2-7, with D perhaps matching TRBD1 (5 bases). The germline gives CDR1 SGHTA, CDR2 FQGTGA. V was shortened by 2 bases and J by 3 bases, with 14 bases between the two germline ends. CDR3 length equals 15 residues. The CDR3 DNA is TGTGCCAGCAGCTTAGGACATTCGTCTGTCTACGAGCAGTACTTC. Protein sequence: CASSLGHSSVYEQYF.

V and J are TRBV19 and TRBJ1-5, with 9 bases fitting TRBD1. The V gene end was trimmed by 3 bases and the J gene end by 5 bases; junction bases not matched to a gene: 5. The CDR3 is 15 amino acids. The germline V gene has CDR1 LNHDA and CDR2 SQIVND (reference sequence). The CDR3 here is CASSITGGADQPQHF. For the CDR3, the DNA is TGTGCCAGTAGTATTACAGGGGGCGCAGATCAGCCCCAGCATTTT.

The chain uses TRBV27 and TRBJ2-7, with D hard to call. The germline gives CDR1 MNHEY, CDR2 SMNVEV (reference sequence). CDR3 length: 13 residues. V gave up 5 bases and J gave up 4 bases, with 12 bases separating them. This CDR3 is CASSPGANYEQYF. CDR3 nucleotides: TGTGCCAGCAGTCCGGGCGCCAATTACGAGCAGTACTTC.

J is TRBJ2-1 and V is TRBV7-9; TRBD2 matches at 7 bases. The CDR3 runs 15 residues. The V gene end was trimmed by 5 bases and the J gene end by 5 bases; junction bases not matched to a gene: 9. In germline, CDR1 is SEHNR, CDR2 FQNEAQ (reference sequence). The CDR3 region is CASSQGEGTNNEQFF. CDR3 bases: TGTGCCAGCAGCCAAGGGGAGGGTACCAACAATGAGCAGTTCTTC.

The CDR3 loop reads CASSTRLGEQYF. CDR3 coding DNA: TGTGCCAGCAGCACACGGCTGGGCGAGCAGTACTTC. This chain joins TRBV5-4 and TRBJ2-7; no firm D call. The germline V gene has CDR1 SGHNT and CDR2 YYREEE (reference sequence). Trimming removed 4 bases from V and 6 bases from J, with 11 bases in between. The CDR3 totals 12 residues.

The CDR3 nucleotides read TGTGCCATCAGTCCCCCCGAGGGCACTGAAGCTTTCTTT. Translation gives CAISPPEGTEAFF. V usage is TRBV10-3 and J usage is TRBJ1-1, with D uncertain. This CDR3 region has 13 residues. V was cut by 5 bases and J by 4 bases, with 11 bases left in between. CDR1 ENHRY and CDR2 SYGVKD come from the germline V gene.

The chain combines TRBV6-1 with TRBJ2-7; 7 nucleotides align to TRBD1. This CDR3 spans 15 amino acids. V shed 1 base, J shed 0 bases, and the junction held 3 bases outside the gene matches. Germline V CDR1 and CDR2: MNHNS, SASEGT. The CDR3 coding sequence is TGTGCCAGCAGTGAAGGACAGGGTCACTCCTACGAGCAGTACTTC. This encodes CASSEGQGHSYEQYF.

CDR3 region: CASNPTENTGELFF. The CDR3 DNA is TGTGCCAGTAACCCGACAGAGAACACCGGGGAGCTGTTTTTT. This chain connects TRBV19 to TRBJ2-2, with a tentative D call TRBD1 (5 bases). The CDR3 spans 14 residues. Germline V gene lookup returns CDR1 LNHDA and CDR2 SQIVND (reference sequence). Trimming removed 7 bases at V and 1 base at J, with 10 bases between.

This clone has just a few counts. The sample carries other DNA sequences with the same CDR3. The J gene is TRBJ2-7, the V gene TRBV4-1, with D unresolved. Trimming cost V 3 bases and J 0 bases, with 6 bases left between them. This CDR3 spans 13 amino acids. CDR1 MGHRA and CDR2 YSYEKL come from the germline V gene. CDR3 bases: TGCGCCAGCAGCCAGGATAGCTCCTACGAGCAGTACTTC. Residues: CASSQDSSYEQYF.

The sample holds one count of this clone. The chain employs TRBV18 and TRBJ1-4; perhaps TRBD1 as D (6 bases). Germline CDR1 and CDR2: KGHSH and LQKENI. The V gene lost 8 bases and the J gene lost 8 bases, with 21 bases spanning the gap. The CDR3 extends over 15 amino acids. CDR3 coding DNA: TGTGCCAGCGCCCCCGGGGGACACGATTTCGAAAAACTGTTTTTT. Translation gives CASAPGGHDFEKLFF.

This chain's CDR3 is CASSLLASGIDTQYF. CDR3 in DNA: TGTGCCAGCAGTTTGTTGGCTAGCGGGATAGATACGCAGTATTTT. The chain combines TRBV27 with TRBJ2-3, with 9 bases that match TRBD2. The germline CDR1 and CDR2 sequences are MNHEY and SMNVEV (reference sequence). Losses at the gene ends were 3 bases for V and 5 bases for J; bases not matched to a gene: 6. The CDR3 runs to 15 residues.